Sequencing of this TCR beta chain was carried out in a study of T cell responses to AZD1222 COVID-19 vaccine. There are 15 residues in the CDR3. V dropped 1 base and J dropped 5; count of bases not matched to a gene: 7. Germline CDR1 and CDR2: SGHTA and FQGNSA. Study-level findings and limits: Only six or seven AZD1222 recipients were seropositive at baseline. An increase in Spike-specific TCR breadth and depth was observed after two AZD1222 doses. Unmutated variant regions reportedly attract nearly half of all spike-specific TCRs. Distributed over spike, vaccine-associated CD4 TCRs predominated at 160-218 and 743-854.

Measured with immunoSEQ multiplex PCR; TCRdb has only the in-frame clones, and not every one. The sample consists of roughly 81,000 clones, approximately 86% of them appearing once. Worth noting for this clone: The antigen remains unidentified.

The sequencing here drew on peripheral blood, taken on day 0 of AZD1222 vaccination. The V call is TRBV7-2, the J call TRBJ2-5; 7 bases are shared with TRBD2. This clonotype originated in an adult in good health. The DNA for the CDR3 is TGTGCCAGCAGCTTAGTGAGCCTAGCGGCGGAGACCCAGTACTTC. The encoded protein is CASSLVSLAAETQYF.